The rows below give T cell receptor beta chains drawn from one sample of a study of T-cell memory formation after mild COVID-19. Via MiXCR, TCRdb re-called the 5' RACE reads, giving one row per CDR3 protein. This table has about 340,000 distinct CDR3 sequences, approximately 15% appearing once. The sample taken for sequencing was PBMCs or a T cell subset sorted from them (not recorded which). The receptors were sampled from a man aged 18 to 30 who had mild COVID-19 (a few samples of this study predate the infection). Cell type and time point are not known. Each CDR3 is given with its conserved first and last residue.

CDR3aa	v_gene
CASSADSEAFF	TRBV7-9
CASTPWVDQPQHF	TRBV6-2/TRBV6-3
CASSLGQGHRSELFF	TRBV5-8
CASSQDVGLGQPQHF	TRBV4-3
CASSPNTGGNYGYTF	TRBV7-2
CAWSEGGVSYEQYF	TRBV30
CASSLPGQGTGELFF	TRBV11-2
CASSRTSGEGETQYF	TRBV5-1
CASSQDPKFMNTEAFF	TRBV4-2
CASSEQGPYGYTF	TRBV7-9
CASSSRVYGYTF	TRBV7-2
CASSFYRAYEQFF	TRBV7-2
CASSLAGLDEKLFF	TRBV7-9
CASSSGRRGVTDTQYF	TRBV28
CASRADSTDTQYF	TRBV27